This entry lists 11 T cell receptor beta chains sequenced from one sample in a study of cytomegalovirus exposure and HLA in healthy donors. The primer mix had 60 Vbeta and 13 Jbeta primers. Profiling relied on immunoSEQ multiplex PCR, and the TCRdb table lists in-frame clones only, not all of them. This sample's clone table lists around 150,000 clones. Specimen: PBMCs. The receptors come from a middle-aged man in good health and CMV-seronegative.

CDR3 residues: CASGLRGPSDTQYF. For the CDR3, the DNA is TGTGCTAGTGGTTTGAGGGGTCCCTCGGATACGCAGTATTTT. The chain employs TRBV12-5 and TRBJ2-3, with D maybe TRBD1 (5 bases). Trimming removed 2 bases from V and 6 bases from J, with 12 bases in between. Germline CDR1 and CDR2: LGHNT and FRNRAP. CDR3 length: 14 amino acids.

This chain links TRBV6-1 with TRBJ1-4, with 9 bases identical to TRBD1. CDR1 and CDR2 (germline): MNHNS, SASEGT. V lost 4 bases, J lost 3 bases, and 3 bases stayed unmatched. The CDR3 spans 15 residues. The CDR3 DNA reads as TGTGCCAGCAGTGGGGGGACAGGGCCTAATGAAAAACTGTTTTTT. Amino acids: CASSGGTGPNEKLFF.

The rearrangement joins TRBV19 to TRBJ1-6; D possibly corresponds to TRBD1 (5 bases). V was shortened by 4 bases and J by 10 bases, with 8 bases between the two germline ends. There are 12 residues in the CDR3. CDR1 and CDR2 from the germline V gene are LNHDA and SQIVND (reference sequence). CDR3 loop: CASSTGLSPLHF. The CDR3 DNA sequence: TGTGCCAGTAGTACAGGGCTCTCACCCCTCCACTTT.

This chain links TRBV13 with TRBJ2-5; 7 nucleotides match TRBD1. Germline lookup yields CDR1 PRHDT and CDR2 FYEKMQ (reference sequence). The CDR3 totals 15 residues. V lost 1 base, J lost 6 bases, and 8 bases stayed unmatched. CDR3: CASSLDRGQMQTQYF. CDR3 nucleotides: TGTGCCAGCAGCTTAGACAGGGGCCAGATGCAGACCCAGTACTTC.

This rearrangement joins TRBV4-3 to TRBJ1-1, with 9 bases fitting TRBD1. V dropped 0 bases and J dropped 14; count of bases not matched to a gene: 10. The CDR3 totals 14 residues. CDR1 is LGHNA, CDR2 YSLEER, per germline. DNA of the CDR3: TGCGCCAGCAGCCAAGAAAGGGGGACAGGGACGGTCTTCTTT. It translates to CASSQERGTGTVFF.

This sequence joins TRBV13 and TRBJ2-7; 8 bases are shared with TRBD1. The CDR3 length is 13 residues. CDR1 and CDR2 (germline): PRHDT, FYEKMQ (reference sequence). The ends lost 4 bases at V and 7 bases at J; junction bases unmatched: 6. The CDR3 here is CASSSDRVREQYF. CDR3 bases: TGTGCCAGCAGCTCGGACAGGGTTCGGGAGCAGTACTTC.

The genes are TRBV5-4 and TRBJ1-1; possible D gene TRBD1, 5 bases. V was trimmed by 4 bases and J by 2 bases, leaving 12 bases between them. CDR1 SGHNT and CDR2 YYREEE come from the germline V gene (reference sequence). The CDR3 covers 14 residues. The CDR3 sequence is CASSVAGQNTEAFF. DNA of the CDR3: TGTGCCAGCAGCGTAGCGGGGCAAAACACTGAAGCTTTCTTT.

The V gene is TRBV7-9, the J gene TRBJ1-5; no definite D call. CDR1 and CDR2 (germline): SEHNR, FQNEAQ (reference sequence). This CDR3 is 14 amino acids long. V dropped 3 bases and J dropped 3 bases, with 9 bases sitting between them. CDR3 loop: CASSFTESNQPQHF. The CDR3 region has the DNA TGTGCCAGCAGCTTTACCGAGTCCAATCAGCCCCAGCATTTT.

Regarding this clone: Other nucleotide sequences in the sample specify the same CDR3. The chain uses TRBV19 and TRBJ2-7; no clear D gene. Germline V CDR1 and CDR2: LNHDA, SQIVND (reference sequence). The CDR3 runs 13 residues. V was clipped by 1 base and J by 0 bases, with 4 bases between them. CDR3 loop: CASSIGASYEQYF. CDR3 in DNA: TGTGCCAGTAGTATAGGGGCCTCCTACGAGCAGTACTTC.

The DNA of the CDR3 is TGCGCCAGCAGCTTCGGACTGGGCTACGAGCAGTACTTC. This sequence encodes CASSFGLGYEQYF. The chain has TRBV5-1 and TRBJ2-7; TRBD2 might be the D (5 bases). CDR1 is SGHRS, CDR2 YFSETQ, per germline. Deletions cut 2 bases from V and 3 bases from J, with 9 bases between. CDR3 size: 13 residues.

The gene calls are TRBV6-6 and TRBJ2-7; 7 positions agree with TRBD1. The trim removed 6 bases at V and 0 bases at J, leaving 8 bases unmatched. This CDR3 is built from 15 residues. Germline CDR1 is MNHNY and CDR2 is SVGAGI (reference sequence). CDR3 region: CASSLGQANSYEQYF. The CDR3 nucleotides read TGTGCCAGCAGCCTTGGACAGGCGAACTCCTACGAGCAGTACTTC.